This T cell receptor (beta chain) was documented in a study of regulatory T cells in long-lasting Graves disease. Study-level background: Over 5 years of antithyroid drugs with positive TSH receptor antibodies was taken to mean persistent Graves' disease.

HTBI primers from iRepertoire and Arm-PCR of CDR3 regions yielded the TCR beta libraries. TCRdb itself ran the multiplex PCR reads through MiXCR, one entry per CDR3 protein. The sample lists about 660,000 distinct CDR3 sequences; around 30% were seen once. Time point indicated: persistent/refractory GD, antithyroid drugs over 5 years with positive TRAb. The TCR library used RNA extracted from PBMCs. Patients came from an endocrinology department in Xi'an, China. EDTA tubes received nine milliliters of drawn peripheral blood. Comments on this clonotype: The antigen is undetermined.

The trim removed 5 bases at V and 10 bases at J, leaving 10 bases unmatched. The CDR3 covers 14 residues. Notes on the study in general: Tissue studied was limited to peripheral blood, excluding thyroid tissue.

V gene TRBV12-3 or TRBV12-4 combines with J gene TRBJ1-2; 10 bases map to TRBD1. The sample in question was peripheral blood mononuclear cells (PBMCs), obtained when the disease was refractory, from a patient treated with antithyroid drugs. The receptor was derived from a female donor with Graves disease. The CDR3 is CASSNPGQGSSYTF. The CDR3 DNA reads TGTGCCAGCAGTAATCCGGGACAGGGGTCTTCCTACACCTTC.